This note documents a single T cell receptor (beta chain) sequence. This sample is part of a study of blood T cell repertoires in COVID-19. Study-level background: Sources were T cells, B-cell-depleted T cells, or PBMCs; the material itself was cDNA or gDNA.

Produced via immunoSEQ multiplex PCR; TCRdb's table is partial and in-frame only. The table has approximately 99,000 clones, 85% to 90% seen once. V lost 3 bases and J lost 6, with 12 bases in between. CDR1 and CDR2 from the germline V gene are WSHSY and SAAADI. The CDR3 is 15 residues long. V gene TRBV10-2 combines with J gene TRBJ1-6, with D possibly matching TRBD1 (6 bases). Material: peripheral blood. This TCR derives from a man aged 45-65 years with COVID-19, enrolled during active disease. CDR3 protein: CASSDARGGNSPLHF. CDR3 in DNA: TGCGCCAGCAGTGATGCCAGGGGCGGTAATTCACCCCTCCACTTT.